The clone carrying this TCR beta chain appeared many times. Antigen specificity is unknown. The data originate from a study of T-cell memory formation after mild COVID-19. Study-level points and caveats: There was a balanced CD4/CD8 profile in clones contracting day 15 to 85, and later expanders leaned CD4+.

V lost 0 bases, J lost 1 base, and 8 bases stayed unmatched. Germline V CDR1 and CDR2: SQVTM, ANQGSEA. This CDR3 comprises 17 residues. TCRdb reanalysed the 5' RACE reads using MiXCR and keeps one entry per CDR3 protein. The sample carries over 350,000 distinct CDR3 sequences, more than 20% recorded once. The clonotype was recovered from an adult woman who had mild COVID-19 (a few samples of this study predate the infection). Cell type and time point are not known. V is TRBV29-1 and J is TRBJ1-3, with 8 bases identical to TRBD1. Sequenced input: PBMCs or a T cell subset sorted from them (not recorded which). CDR3: CSVEDVNRGTSGNTIYF. The CDR3 nucleotides read TGCAGCGTTGAAGATGTTAACAGGGGGACTTCTGGAAACACCATATATTTT.